This T cell receptor (beta chain) was sequenced during a study of Graves' ophthalmopathy and Graves' hyperthyroidism. This clonotype was recorded many times. The TCR beta CDR3 regions underwent amplification from RNA transcripts. HTBI primers served in a first-round RT-PCR, which a second-round multiplex PCR followed. TCRdb re-called the multiplex PCR reads through MiXCR, storing one row per CDR3 protein. Of 900,000 to 1,200,000 distinct CDR3 sequences listed, about 35% are singletons. Trimming removed 3 bases from V and 6 bases from J, with 14 bases in between. This CDR3 comprises 14 residues. The germline V gene encodes CDR1 KGHDR and CDR2 SFDVKD.

This clonotype was sampled from an adult man with Graves' hyperthyroidism. Sequencing was carried out using peripheral blood or thyroid tissue (not recorded which). The chain is built from TRBV24-1 and TRBJ2-7, with D hard to call. This CDR3 reads CATSDVDKASEQYF. The CDR3, as DNA: TGTGCCACCAGTGATGTAGATAAGGCAAGCGAGCAGTACTTC.